The clone carrying this TCR beta chain was counted only a few times. Its antigen is unknown. A multiplex PCR was run with 60 Vbeta primers and 13 Jbeta primers. Repertoires were generated with immunoSEQ multiplex PCR, while TCRdb's copy carries only in-frame clones and drops some. In the table there are roughly 120,000 clones, 81% of which are singletons. The record originates from a study of cytomegalovirus exposure and HLA in healthy donors. The wider study: Caucasian-associated ancestry cluster membership applied to less than 85% of 398 genotyped donors. Study-level points and caveats: Near-uniform donor sequencing depth was presumed by presence/absence analyses. Common viral pathogens were later found to be apparently linked to several of the most significant clusters.

This TCR was sampled from a woman in her twenties or thirties in good health and CMV-seronegative. The sample comprised PBMCs.

In nucleotides, the CDR3 is TGTGCCAGCAGTTTTAGTGCGTCCGAACCCCAGCATTTT. Encoded protein: CASSFSASEPQHF. The rearrangement joins TRBV27 to TRBJ1-5; D call uncertain. V dropped 3 bases and J dropped 10 bases, with 13 bases sitting between them. The CDR3 extends over 13 amino acids. Germline-derived CDR1 and CDR2 are MNHEY and SMNVEV (reference sequence).